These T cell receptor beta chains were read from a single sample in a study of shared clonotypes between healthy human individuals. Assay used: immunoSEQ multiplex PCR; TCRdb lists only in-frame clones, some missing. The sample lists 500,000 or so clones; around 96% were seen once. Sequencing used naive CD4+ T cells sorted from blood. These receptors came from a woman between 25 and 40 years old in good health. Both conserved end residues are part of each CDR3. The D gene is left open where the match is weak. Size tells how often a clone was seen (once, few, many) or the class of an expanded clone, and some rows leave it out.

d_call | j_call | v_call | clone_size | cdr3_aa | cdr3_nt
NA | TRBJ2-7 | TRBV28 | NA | CASRSQSPYEQYF | TGTGCCAGTAGGAGCCAGAGCCCCTACGAGCAGTACTTC
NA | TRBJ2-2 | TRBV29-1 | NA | CSVSWLGTGELFF | TGCAGCGTTAGTTGGCTCGGCACCGGGGAGCTGTTTTTT
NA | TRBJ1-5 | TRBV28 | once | CASSLPPRSLQPQHF | TGTGCCAGCAGTTTACCCCCCAGGTCCCTGCAGCCCCAGCATTTT
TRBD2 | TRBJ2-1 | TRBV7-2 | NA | CASRFTSGSYNEQFF | TGTGCCAGCAGATTCACTAGCGGGAGCTACAATGAGCAGTTCTTC
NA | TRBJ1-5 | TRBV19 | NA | CASIPTASNQPQHF | TGTGCCAGTATCCCGACAGCAAGCAATCAGCCCCAGCATTTT
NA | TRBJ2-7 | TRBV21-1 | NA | CASSKGGQGKRYEQYF | TGTGCCAGCAGCAAAGGGGGACAGGGAAAGAGGTACGAGCAGTACTTC
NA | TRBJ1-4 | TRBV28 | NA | CASSFGGRHLRKLFF | TGTGCCAGCAGTTTTGGAGGCCGACACCTCCGTAAACTGTTTTTT
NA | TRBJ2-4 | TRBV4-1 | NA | CASSQPGVGAIAKNIQYF | TGCGCCAGCAGCCAACCCGGAGTTGGGGCGATTGCCAAAAACATTCAGTACTTC
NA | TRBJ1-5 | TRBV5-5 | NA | CASSPTEYSNQPQHF | TGTGCCAGCAGCCCGACAGAATATAGCAATCAGCCCCAGCATTTT
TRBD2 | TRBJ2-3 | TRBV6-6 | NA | CASRRSGRSDTQYF | TGTGCCAGCAGACGTAGCGGGAGATCAGATACGCAGTATTTT
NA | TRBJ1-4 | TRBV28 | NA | CASCSSVPDEKLFF | TGTGCCAGCTGTTCCTCAGTCCCCGACGAAAAACTGTTTTTT
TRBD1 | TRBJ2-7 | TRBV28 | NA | CASREDRVHEQYF | TGTGCCAGCAGAGAGGACAGGGTTCACGAGCAGTACTTC
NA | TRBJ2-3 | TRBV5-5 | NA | CASSLVYMTVSRTDTQYF | TGTGCCAGCAGCTTGGTTTACATGACAGTCTCCCGCACAGATACGCAGTATTTT
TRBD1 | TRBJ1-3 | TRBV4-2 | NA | CASSQDWRDRQGNTIYF | TGTGCCAGCAGCCAAGATTGGCGGGACAGACAGGGAAACACCATATATTTT
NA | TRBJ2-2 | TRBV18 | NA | CASSPLAPSNTGELFF | TGTGCCAGCTCACCACTGGCTCCATCCAACACCGGGGAACTGTTTTTT
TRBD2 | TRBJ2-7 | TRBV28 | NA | CASRLTSGTGEQYF | TGTGCCAGCAGATTGACTAGCGGGACTGGCGAGCAGTACTTC
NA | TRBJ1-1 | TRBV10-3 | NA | CASRGGLDTEAFF | TGTGCCTCCAGAGGAGGGCTCGACACTGAAGCTTTCTTT
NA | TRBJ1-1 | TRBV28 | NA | CASSMRRTPNTEAFF | TGTGCCAGCAGCATGAGACGGACACCCAACACTGAAGCTTTCTTT
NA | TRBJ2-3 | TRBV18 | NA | CASSPVVRRGGTDTQYF | TGTGCCAGCTCACCGGTTGTAAGGAGGGGTGGCACAGATACGCAGTATTTT
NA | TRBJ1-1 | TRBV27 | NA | CASSSMGHEVAAFF | TGTGCCAGCAGTTCCATGGGGCACGAGGTTGCAGCTTTCTTT
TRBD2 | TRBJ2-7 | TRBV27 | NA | CASSLYGLAGGPPYEQYF | TGTGCCAGCAGTTTATATGGACTAGCGGGAGGGCCACCCTACGAGCAGTACTTC
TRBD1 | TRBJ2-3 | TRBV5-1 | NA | CASSLQGARDTQYF | TGCGCCAGCAGCTTGCAGGGGGCCAGGGATACGCAGTATTTT
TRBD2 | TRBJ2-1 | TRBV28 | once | CASTRTRLAFGEQFF | TGTGCCAGCACTAGGACGAGACTAGCATTTGGTGAGCAGTTCTTC
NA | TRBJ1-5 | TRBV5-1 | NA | CASSSGTGSNQPQHF | TGCGCCAGCAGCTCCGGGACTGGGAGCAATCAGCCCCAGCATTTT
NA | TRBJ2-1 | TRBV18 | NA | CASSPIRLDNEQFF | TGTGCCAGCTCACCCATTCGACTAGACAATGAGCAGTTCTTC
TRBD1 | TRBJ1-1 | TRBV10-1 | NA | CASSEAPTGENTEAFF | TGCGCCAGCAGTGAGGCCCCGACAGGGGAGAACACTGAAGCTTTCTTT
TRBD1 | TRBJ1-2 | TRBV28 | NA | CASRQTGVSDGYTF | TGTGCCAGCAGACAGACAGGGGTAAGCGATGGCTACACCTTC
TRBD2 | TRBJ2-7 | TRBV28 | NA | CATQRSGSSYEQYF | TGTGCCACCCAGCGGAGCGGGAGTTCCTACGAGCAGTACTTC
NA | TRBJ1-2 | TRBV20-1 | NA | CSANEVYGYTF | TGCAGTGCTAACGAGGTCTATGGCTACACCTTC
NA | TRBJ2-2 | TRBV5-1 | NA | CASSLAGLANTGELFF | TGCGCCAGCAGCTTGGCCGGACTTGCGAACACCGGGGAGCTGTTTTTT
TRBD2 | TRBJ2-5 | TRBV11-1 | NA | CASRRGLAGGPRQETQYF | TGTGCCAGCAGAAGGGGACTAGCGGGAGGGCCTCGGCAAGAGACCCAGTACTTC
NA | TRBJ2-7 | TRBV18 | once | CASSPLPSPYEQYF | TGTGCCAGCTCACCATTACCCAGCCCCTACGAGCAGTACTTC
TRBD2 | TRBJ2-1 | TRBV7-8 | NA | CASSHSGSTTDEQFF | TGTGCCAGCAGCCATAGCGGGAGCACGACGGATGAGCAGTTCTTC
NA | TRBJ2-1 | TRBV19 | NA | CASRWRYEQFF | TGTGCCAGCCGTTGGAGATATGAGCAGTTCTTC
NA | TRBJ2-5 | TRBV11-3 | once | CASSPNTGIETQYF | TGTGCCAGCAGCCCTAATACGGGAATAGAGACCCAGTACTTC
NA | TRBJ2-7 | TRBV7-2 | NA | CASARGRVYEQYF | TGTGCCAGCGCCAGGGGCAGGGTCTACGAGCAGTACTTC
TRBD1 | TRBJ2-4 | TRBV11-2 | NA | CASSARPGTGSKAKNIQYF | TGTGCCAGCAGCGCCCGACCCGGGACAGGGTCGAAAGCCAAAAACATTCAGTACTTC
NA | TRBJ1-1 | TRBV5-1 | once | CASSFRGGLPEAFF | TGCGCCAGCAGCTTTCGAGGGGGTCTCCCTGAAGCTTTCTTT
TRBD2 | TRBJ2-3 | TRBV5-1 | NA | CASSAARWTSGISTDTQYF | TGCGCCAGCAGCGCTGCCCGGTGGACTAGCGGGATCAGCACAGATACGCAGTATTTT
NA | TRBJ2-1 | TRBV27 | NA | CASSEPGSWDEQFF | TGTGCCAGCAGCGAGCCCGGGAGCTGGGATGAGCAGTTCTTC
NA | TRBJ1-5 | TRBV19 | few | CASRPRDDSNQPQHF | TGTGCCAGTAGACCAAGGGACGATAGCAATCAGCCCCAGCATTTT
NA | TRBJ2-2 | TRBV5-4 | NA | CASSLARDSNTGELFF | TGTGCCAGCAGCTTGGCCCGTGACAGCAACACCGGGGAGCTGTTTTTT
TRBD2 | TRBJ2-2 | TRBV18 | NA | CASSPLLASEAGELFF | TGTGCCAGCTCACCCCTACTAGCGTCGGAGGCCGGGGAGCTGTTTTTT
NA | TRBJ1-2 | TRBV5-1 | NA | CASSLSREWDGYTF | TGCGCCAGCAGCTTGTCCAGGGAATGGGATGGCTACACCTTC
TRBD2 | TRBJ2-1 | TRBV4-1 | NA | CASSQYNSGAVTYNEQFF | TGCGCCAGCAGCCAATATAATAGCGGGGCAGTTACCTACAATGAGCAGTTCTTC
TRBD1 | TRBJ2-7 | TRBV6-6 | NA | CASTAGGLGRARQYF | TGTGCCAGCACTGCAGGGGGTCTCGGCCGGGCTAGGCAGTACTTC
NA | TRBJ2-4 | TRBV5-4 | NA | CASSLRPGDIQYF | TGTGCCAGCAGCTTGCGACCGGGGGACATTCAGTACTTC
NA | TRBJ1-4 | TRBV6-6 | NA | CASSGEKLFF | TGTGCCAGCAGTGGGGAAAAACTGTTTTTT
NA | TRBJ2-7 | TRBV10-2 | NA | CASSVRVSGEQYF | TGCGCCAGCAGTGTGAGGGTATCCGGCGAGCAGTACTTC
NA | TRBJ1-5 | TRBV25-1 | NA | CASSESGSDQPQHF | TGTGCCAGCAGTGAATCGGGGTCCGATCAGCCCCAGCATTTT
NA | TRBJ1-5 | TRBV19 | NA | CASSPAAGRGNQPQHF | TGTGCCAGTAGTCCCGCGGCAGGACGGGGCAATCAGCCCCAGCATTTT
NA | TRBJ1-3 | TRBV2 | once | CASRGNDRTSGNTIYF | TGTGCCAGCAGGGGCAACGACAGGACCTCTGGAAACACCATATATTTT
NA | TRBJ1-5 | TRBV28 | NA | CASRPTVGGPQHF | TGTGCCAGCAGACCCACGGTCGGGGGGCCCCAGCATTTT